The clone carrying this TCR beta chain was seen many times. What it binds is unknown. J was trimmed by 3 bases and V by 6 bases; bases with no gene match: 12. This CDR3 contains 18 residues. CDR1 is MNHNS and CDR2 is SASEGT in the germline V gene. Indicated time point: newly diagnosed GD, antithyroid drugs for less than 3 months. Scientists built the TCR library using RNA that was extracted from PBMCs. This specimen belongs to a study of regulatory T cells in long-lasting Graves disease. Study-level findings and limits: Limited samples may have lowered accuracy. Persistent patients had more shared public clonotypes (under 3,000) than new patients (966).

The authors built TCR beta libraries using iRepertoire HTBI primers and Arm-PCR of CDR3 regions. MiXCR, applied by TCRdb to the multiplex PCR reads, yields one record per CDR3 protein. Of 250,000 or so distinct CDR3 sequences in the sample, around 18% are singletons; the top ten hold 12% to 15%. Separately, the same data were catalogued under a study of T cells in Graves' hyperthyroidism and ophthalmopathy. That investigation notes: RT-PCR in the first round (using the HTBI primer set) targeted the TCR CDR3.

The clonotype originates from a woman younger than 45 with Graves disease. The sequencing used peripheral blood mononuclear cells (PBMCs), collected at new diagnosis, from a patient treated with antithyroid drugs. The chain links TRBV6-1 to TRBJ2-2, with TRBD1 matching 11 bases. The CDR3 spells CASRTGLVGQGDTGELFF. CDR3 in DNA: TGTGCCAGCAGGACCGGTTTGGTGGGACAGGGGGACACCGGGGAGCTGTTTTTT.